This is a list of T cell receptor beta chains from one sample in a study of T-cell reconstitution after alpha-beta-depleted transplantation in children. TCRdb passed the PCR reads through MiXCR, listing each CDR3 protein once. Among roughly 400,000 distinct CDR3 sequences listed, roughly 22% were seen once. Sequenced material: PBMCs from the stem cell graft donor, taken from the stem cell graft. Receptors originate from a human donor who donated a stem cell graft to a child with acute myeloid leukemia. Both conserved end residues are part of each CDR3. The D gene is left open where the match is weak. The size field is filled for only some rows; it gives once, few, many or a size class.

>-|-|TRBJ1-3|TRBV7-2
TGTGCCAGCAGCTCACAAAGGGGGGCGGACACCATATATTTT
CASSSQRGADTIYF
>few|TRBD2|TRBJ2-7|TRBV7-2
TGTGCCAGCAGCGGAGGACTAGCCCTGGGGGAGCAGTACTTC
CASSGGLALGEQYF
>few|TRBD1|TRBJ2-7|TRBV20-1
TGCAGTGCTAGAACTGGGACAGACGAGCAGTACTTC
CSARTGTDEQYF
>-|TRBD2|TRBJ2-3|TRBV5-1
TGCGCCAGCAGCTCTAGCGGGAGCACAGATACGCAGTGTTTT
CASSSSGSTDTQCF
>many|TRBD2|TRBJ2-7|TRBV29-1
TGCAGCGTTAACGGGGGGACCTCCTACGAGCAGTACTTC
CSVNGGTSYEQYF
>many|-|TRBJ2-1|TRBV29-1
TGCAGCGCCGAACGACCGTACGGCAGTGAGCAGTTCTTC
CSAERPYGSEQFF
>once|-|TRBJ2-7|TRBV28
TGTGCCAGCAGTTTGTGGTTTAGGCAGGTACGGCCCTACGAGCAGTACTTC
CASSLWFRQVRPYEQYF
>few|TRBD1|TRBJ2-7|TRBV12-3/TRBV12-4
TGTGCCAGCAGTGCCCGAACCAGGGACAGGAGGTACGAGCAGTACTTC
CASSARTRDRRYEQYF
>-|TRBD2|TRBJ2-1|TRBV11-2
TGTGCCAGCAGCTTAGATCCTACTAGCGCTGAGTTCTTC
CASSLDPTSAEFF
>few|-|TRBJ2-3|TRBV4-3
TGCGCCAGCAGCCAAGAGTGGGGCGAGACAGATACGCAGTATTTT
CASSQEWGETDTQYF
>-|-|TRBJ1-6|TRBV7-9
TGTGCCAGCAGCTTAGTTGACGCCAATTCACCCCTCCACTTT
CASSLVDANSPLHF